The T cell receptor (beta chain) described here comes from a study of cytomegalovirus exposure and HLA in healthy donors (dated by TCRdb to the late 2010s). General notes on the study: In an earlier analysis of some 610 of the donors, 276 Gb of sequence data and approximately 100 million unique TCR beta sequences from some 170 million T cells were reported. An early release that covered roughly 600 HLA-typed donors contained around 300 gigabases of sequencing data and some 87 million unique TCR sequences. Of the roughly 400 genotyped donors, approximately 83% fell in the genetic ancestry cluster associated with self-reported Caucasian donors. The study was designed to test whether signatures of past pathogen exposure could be identified by cataloging public T cell receptors. The study used immunosequencing to profile the T cell repertoires of approximately 690 subjects and linked those repertoires to cytomegalovirus serostatus. Along with the approximately 700-subject first cohort, a separate validation cohort of 120 different subjects was used. To predict cytomegalovirus infection status, the study combined high-throughput TCR immunosequencing, statistical association of individual TCRs with disease status, and machine learning. In a later analysis, previously published TCR beta repertoires from hundreds of donors were re-analyzed and high-resolution HLA genotyping was added so that TCR occurrence patterns could be studied. The later analysis used no new phenotypic data to find candidate immune exposures, relying instead on TCR beta sequences and their occurrence across donors. An earlier analysis of 450 to 750 of the donors used high-throughput TCR beta sequencing to judge whether each TCR beta V gene segment behaved as functional or pseudogenic. Donor age, sex, ethnicity and CMV serostatus were collected together with the repertoire data. A later genetic analysis used genome-wide SNP genotypes for about 65% of the roughly 670 donors, treating that subset as a discovery cohort. Every repertoire in the discovery cohort had been generated on one and the same sequencing platform. HLA typing covered class I and class II loci at four-digit resolution. The number of donors typed differed by locus, with 629-630 for A, B, C, DRB1 and DQB1, more than 500 for DQA1, some 570 for DPA1, and approximately 470 for DPB1. Roughly five DR-DQ haplotypes were treated as single units for association and clustering because of strong linkage in the cohort. Among some 400 genotyped donors of the cohort, an average of roughly 230,000 unique TCR beta nucleotide sequences was sequenced per donor, of which 15% to 20% were non-productive.

The paper as a whole reports these results and caveats: An earlier analysis of approximately 590 of the donors showed that most TCR beta V segments appeared in productive rearrangements either about 87% or about 30% of the time, which broadly matched IMGT annotations. The classifier was reported to diagnose cytomegalovirus status with high specificity and sensitivity in both the original and validation cohorts. At a false discovery rate of 0.05, a later analysis linked roughly 17,000 TCR beta sequences to specific HLA alleles. The sequencing pipeline was judged likely to have produced a cluster of highly shared sequence variants as a technical artifact. V-gene and J-gene trimming of TCR beta chains was associated with a missense DCLRE1C variant in a later genetic analysis, and the association was replicated in an independent cohort. A few of the identified cytomegalovirus-associated TCR beta chains were confirmed in vitro to be specific for cytomegalovirus antigens. HLA typing was unavailable for some donors at each locus, so association tests used only the typed subset. Assigning TCR associations to individual alleles was difficult when HLA alleles, especially DR and DQ, strongly co-occurred. Linkage disequilibrium might explain the correlated functional status among segregating V segments, but an unknown experimental factor could not be ruled out. A later analysis found that TCR association rates varied across HLA loci, with DRB1 alleles showing the most associated TCRs and HLA-C alleles the fewest. A further reported finding was that TCR beta sequences accurately predicted the HLA-A and HLA-B alleles for most subjects in the first cohort. The only immune exposure information available for the cohort was CMV serostatus. A later analysis found that most CMV-associated TCR beta chains appeared HLA-restricted, with HLA associations seemingly driven largely by CMV exposure. The authors suggested that the approach could potentially be extended to other disease states and immunological phenotypes. Over 15 rarely observed V segments, including chromosome 9 orphons, were excluded from the earlier analysis of about 500 of the donors because counts were too low. Because the 87-base-pair reads could not distinguish some IMGT-functional V segments, including TRBV6-2 and TRBV6-3, those segments were excluded. In a later analysis, HLA-associated TCR beta chains were found to be more clonally expanded and to have lower generation probabilities than equally common non-associated chains. According to a later analysis, parvovirus B19, influenza, CMV and Epstein-Barr virus appeared linked to several top co-occurrence clusters. Most TCR sequences were seen in very few donors, while some public TCRs were found in many individuals. In a later genetic analysis, fewer N-insertions in productive TCRs were reported among donors in an Asian-associated ancestry cluster than the roughly 700-donor mean. The study gave a list of roughly 150 TCR beta chains associated with cytomegalovirus. Sequencing depth was assumed to be roughly uniform across donors in the presence/absence analyses, though that assumption may not hold. This cohort had only TCR beta chains sequenced, and the lack of alpha or paired-chain data limited which features could be detected.

In total, 666 healthy bone marrow donors made up the cohort. Cohort members were all nominally healthy when sampled, although unrecorded immune exposures were likely present. The donor was CMV seropositive and was included in the group of approximately 300 seropositive cohort members. A peripheral blood sample was provided by each donor, and peripheral blood mononuclear cells were used for TCR beta sequencing. The Qiagen DNeasy Blood Extraction Kit was used to extract genomic DNA from the blood cell samples. In this sample, this clone turned up a few times. Its target antigen remains unknown. No per-base quality is available; no much larger clone lies one base away. Libraries were prepared through the immunoSEQ multiplex PCR assay. The multiplex PCR relied on a mix of 60 forward primers for TCR Vbeta segments and 13 reverse primers for TCR Jbeta segments. A multiplex PCR assay on genomic DNA amplified the CDR3 region of rearranged TCR beta genes. The Illumina HiSeq System was used to sequence the amplified TCR beta libraries as 87-base-pair reads. Per the authors' processing: A later analysis counted about 82 million unique TCR beta chains across the 640 or so repertoires, and about 10 million of these chains were shared by at least two donors. Raw reads were error-corrected and collapsed into unique sequences by a nearest-neighbor algorithm in which closely related sequences were merged to remove PCR and sequencing errors. Alignment of CDR3 sequences to IMGT reference sequences was used to assign V, D and J gene segments. For a sequence to be retained, at least a six-nucleotide match to both a V gene segment and a J gene segment was required. A rearrangement counted as productive if the CDR3 had no stop codons and remained in frame with V and J, and every other rearrangement counted as non-productive. CDR3 was defined by IMGT convention, running from the second conserved V-encoded cysteine to the conserved J-encoded phenylalanine. In an earlier analysis of more than 550 of the donors, sequences lacking an unambiguous match to a single V gene segment were excluded. In an earlier analysis of approximately 560 of the donors, a V segment was called functional when productive rearrangements were above 56.7%, and segregating when the standard deviation between donors exceeded 5%. A statistical classification framework was developed to diagnose cytomegalovirus status using the catalog of TCR beta chain sequences. V and J gene assignment, in a later analysis, came from comparing TCR nucleotide sequences with IMGT/GENE-DB human TR gene sequences. A later analysis assigned CDR3 sequences and most-parsimonious VDJ recombination scenarios with the TCRdist pipeline. A later analysis defined each TCR beta chain by its CDR3 amino acid sequence plus V-gene family, and excluded reads lacking a unique V-gene family. As a way to deal with suspected cross-contamination and a sequencing artifact, a later analysis dropped hundreds of nucleotide sequences that were highly shared and had low generation probability. In a later analysis, a clonal expansion index was calculated for each public chain from normalized within-repertoire ranks of inferred template counts. Generation probabilities in a later analysis came from a VDJ recombination model fitted to out-of-frame rearrangements, and those results were checked against IGoR. A later analysis scored TCR-TCR, TCR-HLA and TCR-CMV co-occurrence with hypergeometric tests, applying a repertoire-size bias correction to TCR pairs. In a later analysis, false discovery rates were estimated by permuting HLA or CMV assignments 20 times. In a later analysis, co-occurring TCRs were grouped using DBSCAN, and TCRdist sequence similarity was added for clustering within HLA-allele-positive subsets. Co-occurrence clustering excluded repertoires with fewer than 30,000 or more than 120,000 public chains, plus five with anomalous nucleotide sharing. Not all clones reach the TCRdb copy of this immuneACCESS table, which keeps in-frame sequences only. Checked studies attribute under half of the gap to unresolved V genes and leave the rest unexplained. The V and J calls and clone size were taken over from that table, and D and trimming were inferred from the DNA. The sample profile shows 70,000 to 100,000 clones; approximately 80% of them were found once. The ten largest make up 20% to 25% of the sample.

V is reduced by 2 bases and J by 6 bases, leaving a spacing of 11 bases between them. The CDR3, from cysteine to phenylalanine, totals 14 residues. CDR3 DNA only is kept here, 42 bases in frame from base 1. CDR1 and CDR2, looked up from the germline V gene (reference sequence), are LNHDA and SQIVND. What was sequenced was PBMCs. The origin of this receptor is a woman in her fifties or sixties in good health and CMV-seropositive. This sequence uses TRBV19 and TRBJ2-1; TRBD2 is possibly the D segment (5 matching bases). The sequence in DNA is TGTGCCAGTAGTATATGGGCCGGGGTCAATGAGCAGTTCTTC. This sequence encodes CASSIWAGVNEQFF.